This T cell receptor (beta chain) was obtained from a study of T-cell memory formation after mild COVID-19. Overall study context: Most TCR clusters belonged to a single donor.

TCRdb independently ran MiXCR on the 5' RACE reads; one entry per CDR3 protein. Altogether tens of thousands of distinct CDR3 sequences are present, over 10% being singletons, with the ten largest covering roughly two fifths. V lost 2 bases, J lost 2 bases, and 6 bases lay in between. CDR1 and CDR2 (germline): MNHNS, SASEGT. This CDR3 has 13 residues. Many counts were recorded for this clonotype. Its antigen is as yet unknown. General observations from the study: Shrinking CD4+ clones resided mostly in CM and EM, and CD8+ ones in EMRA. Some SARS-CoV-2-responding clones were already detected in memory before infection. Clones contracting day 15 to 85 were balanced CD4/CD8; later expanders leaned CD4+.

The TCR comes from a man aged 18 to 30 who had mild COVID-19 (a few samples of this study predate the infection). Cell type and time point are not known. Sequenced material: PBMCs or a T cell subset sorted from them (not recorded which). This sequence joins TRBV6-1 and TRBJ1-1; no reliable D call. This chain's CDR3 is CASSERENTEAFF. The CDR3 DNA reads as TGTGCCAGCAGTGAACGGGAAAACACTGAAGCTTTCTTT.